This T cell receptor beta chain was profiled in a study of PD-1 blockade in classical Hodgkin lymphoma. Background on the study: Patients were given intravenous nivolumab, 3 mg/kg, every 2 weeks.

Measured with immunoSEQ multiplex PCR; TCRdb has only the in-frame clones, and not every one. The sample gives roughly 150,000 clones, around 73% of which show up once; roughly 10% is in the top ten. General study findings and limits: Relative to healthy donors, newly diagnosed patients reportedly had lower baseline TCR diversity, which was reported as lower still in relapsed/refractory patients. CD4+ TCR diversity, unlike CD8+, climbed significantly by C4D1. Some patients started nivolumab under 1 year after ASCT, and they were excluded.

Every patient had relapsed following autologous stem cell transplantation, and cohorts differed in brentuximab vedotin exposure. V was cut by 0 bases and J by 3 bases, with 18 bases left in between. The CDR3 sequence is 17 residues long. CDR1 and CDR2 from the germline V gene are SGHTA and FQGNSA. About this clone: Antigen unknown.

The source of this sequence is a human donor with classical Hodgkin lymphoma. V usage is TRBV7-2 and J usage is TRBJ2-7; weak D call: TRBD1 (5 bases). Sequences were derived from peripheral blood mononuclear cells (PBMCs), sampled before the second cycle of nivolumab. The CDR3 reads CASSLASFDSQFYEQYF. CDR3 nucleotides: TGTGCCAGCAGCTTAGCATCTTTCGACAGCCAGTTCTACGAGCAGTACTTC.